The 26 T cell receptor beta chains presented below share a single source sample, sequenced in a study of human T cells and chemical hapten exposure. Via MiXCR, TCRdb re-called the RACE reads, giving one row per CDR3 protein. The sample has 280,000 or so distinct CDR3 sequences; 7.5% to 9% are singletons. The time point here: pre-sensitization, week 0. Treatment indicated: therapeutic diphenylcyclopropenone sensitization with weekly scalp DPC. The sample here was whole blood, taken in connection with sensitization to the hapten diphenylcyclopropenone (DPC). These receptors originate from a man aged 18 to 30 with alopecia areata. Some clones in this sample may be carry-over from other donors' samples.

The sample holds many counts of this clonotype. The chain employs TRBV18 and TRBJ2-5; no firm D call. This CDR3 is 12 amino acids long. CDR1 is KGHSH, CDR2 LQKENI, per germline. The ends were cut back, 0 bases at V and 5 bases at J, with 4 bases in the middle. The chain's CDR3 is CASSPPGETQYF. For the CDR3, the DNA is TGTGCCAGCTCACCACCGGGGGAGACCCAGTACTTC.

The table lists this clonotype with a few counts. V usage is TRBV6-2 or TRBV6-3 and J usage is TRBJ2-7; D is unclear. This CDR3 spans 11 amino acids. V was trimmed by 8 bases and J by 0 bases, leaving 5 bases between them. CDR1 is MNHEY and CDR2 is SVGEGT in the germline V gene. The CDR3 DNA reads TGTGCCAGCCGCAGCTCCTACGAGCAGTACGTC. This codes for CASRSSYEQYV.

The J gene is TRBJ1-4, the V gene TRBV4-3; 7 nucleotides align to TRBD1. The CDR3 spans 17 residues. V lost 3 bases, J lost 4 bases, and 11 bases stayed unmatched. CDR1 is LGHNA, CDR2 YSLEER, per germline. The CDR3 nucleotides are TGCGCCAGCAGCCAGAATCCCCGGGACAGATATAATGAAAAACTGTTTTTT. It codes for CASSQNPRDRYNEKLFF.

The CDR3: CSAPRDRERVYEQYF. The CDR3 coding sequence is TGCAGTGCTCCGAGAGACAGGGAACGGGTCTACGAGCAGTACTTC. V is TRBV20-1 and J is TRBJ2-7; 7 nucleotides line up with TRBD1. Trimming took 5 bases from V and 3 from J; bases not matched to a gene: 13. The V gene's germline CDR1 is DFQATT and CDR2 SNEGSKA (reference sequence). This CDR3 contains 15 residues.

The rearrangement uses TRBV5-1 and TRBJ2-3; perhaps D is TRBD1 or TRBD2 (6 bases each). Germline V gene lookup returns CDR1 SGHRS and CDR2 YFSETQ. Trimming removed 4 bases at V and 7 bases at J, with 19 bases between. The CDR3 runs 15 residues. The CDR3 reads CASSNAWGAMNTQYF. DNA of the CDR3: TGCGCCAGCAGCAACGCCTGGGGGGCGATGAATACGCAGTATTTT.

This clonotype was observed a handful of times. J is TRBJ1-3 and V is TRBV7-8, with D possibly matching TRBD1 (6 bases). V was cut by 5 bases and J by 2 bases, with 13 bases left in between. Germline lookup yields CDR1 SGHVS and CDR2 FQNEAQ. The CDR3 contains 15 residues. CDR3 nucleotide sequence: TGTGCCAGCAGCCGAGCAGGGGCAACTGGAAACACCATATATTTT. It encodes CASSRAGATGNTIYF.

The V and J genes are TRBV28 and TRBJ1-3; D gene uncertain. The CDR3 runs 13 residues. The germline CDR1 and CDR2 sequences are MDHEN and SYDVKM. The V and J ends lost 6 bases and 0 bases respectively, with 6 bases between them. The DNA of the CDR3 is TGTGCCAGCAGGCCTCCCTCTGGAAACACCATATATTTT. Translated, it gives CASRPPSGNTIYF.

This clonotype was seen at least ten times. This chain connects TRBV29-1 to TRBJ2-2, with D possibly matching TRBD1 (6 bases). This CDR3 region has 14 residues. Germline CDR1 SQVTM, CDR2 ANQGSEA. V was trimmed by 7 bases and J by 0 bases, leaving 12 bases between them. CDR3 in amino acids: CSARTEANTGELFF. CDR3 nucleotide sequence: TGCAGCGCAAGGACAGAAGCGAACACCGGGGAGCTGTTTTTT.

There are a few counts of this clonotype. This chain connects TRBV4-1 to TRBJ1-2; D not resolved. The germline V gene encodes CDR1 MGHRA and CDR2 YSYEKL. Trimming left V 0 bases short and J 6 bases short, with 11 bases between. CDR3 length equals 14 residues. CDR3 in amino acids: CASSQDYLRNGYTF. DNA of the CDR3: TGCGCCAGCAGCCAAGATTATCTCCGGAATGGCTACACCTTC.

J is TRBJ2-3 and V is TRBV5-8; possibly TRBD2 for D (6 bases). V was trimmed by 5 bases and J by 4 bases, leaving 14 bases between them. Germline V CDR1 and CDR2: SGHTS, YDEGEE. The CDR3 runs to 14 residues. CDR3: CASRGRGRPDTQYF. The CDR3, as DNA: TGTGCCAGCAGAGGCCGAGGGAGGCCAGATACGCAGTATTTT.

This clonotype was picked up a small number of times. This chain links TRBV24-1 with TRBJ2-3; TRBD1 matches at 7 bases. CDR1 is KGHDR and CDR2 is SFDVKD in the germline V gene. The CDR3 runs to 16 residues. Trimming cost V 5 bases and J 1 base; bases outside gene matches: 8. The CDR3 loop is CATSAPGQRGTDTQYF. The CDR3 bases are TGTGCCACCAGTGCCCCGGGACAGAGGGGCACAGATACGCAGTATTTT.

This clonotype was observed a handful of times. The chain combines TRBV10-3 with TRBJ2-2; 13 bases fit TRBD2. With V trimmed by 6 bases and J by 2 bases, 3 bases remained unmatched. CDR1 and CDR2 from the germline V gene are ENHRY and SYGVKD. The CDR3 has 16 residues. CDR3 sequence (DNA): TGTGCCATCAGCGGACTAGCGGGGGCTAACACCGGGGAGCTGTTTTTT. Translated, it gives CAISGLAGANTGELFF.

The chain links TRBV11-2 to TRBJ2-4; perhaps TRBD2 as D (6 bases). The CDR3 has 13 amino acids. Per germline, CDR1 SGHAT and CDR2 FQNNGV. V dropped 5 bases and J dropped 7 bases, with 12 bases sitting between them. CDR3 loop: CASSTGVWNIQYF. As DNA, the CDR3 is TGTGCCAGCAGCACGGGGGTTTGGAACATTCAGTACTTC.

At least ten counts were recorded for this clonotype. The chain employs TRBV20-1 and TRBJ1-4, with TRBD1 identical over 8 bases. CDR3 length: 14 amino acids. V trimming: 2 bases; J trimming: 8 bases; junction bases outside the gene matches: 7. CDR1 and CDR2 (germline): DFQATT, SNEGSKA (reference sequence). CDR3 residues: CSARTYDRGEKLFF. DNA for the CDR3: TGCAGTGCTAGAACCTACGACAGGGGAGAAAAACTGTTTTTT.

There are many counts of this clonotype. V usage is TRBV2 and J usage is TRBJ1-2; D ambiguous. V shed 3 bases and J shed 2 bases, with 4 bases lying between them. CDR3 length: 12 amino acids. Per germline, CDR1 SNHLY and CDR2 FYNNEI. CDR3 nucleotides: TGTGCCAGCAGTGATAGGAACTATGGCTACACCTTC. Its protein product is CASSDRNYGYTF.

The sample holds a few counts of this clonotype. CDR3 nucleotide sequence: TGTGCCAGCCGGACAGGGGGAAGAAACACCATATATTTT. Translating gives CASRTGGRNTIYF. The rearrangement joins TRBV10-3 to TRBJ1-3, with 10 nucleotides matching TRBD1. CDR3 length: 13 residues. V was pared by 10 bases and J by 5 bases, with 5 bases of the junction left unmatched. From germline, CDR1 is ENHRY and CDR2 SYGVKD.

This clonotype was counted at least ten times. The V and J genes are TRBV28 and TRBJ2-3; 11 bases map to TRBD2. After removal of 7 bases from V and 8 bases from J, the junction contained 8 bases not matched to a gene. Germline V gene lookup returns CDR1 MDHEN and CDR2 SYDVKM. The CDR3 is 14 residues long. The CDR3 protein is CASNSGGAGGTQYF. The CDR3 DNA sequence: TGTGCCAGCAATAGCGGGGGGGCCGGAGGTACGCAGTATTTT.

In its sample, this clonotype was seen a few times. The CDR3 loop is CASSPPGHSTDTQYF. DNA of the CDR3: TGTGCCAGCAGCCCACCGGGACACAGCACAGATACGCAGTATTTT. V usage is TRBV11-3 and J usage is TRBJ2-3; maybe TRBD1 (6 bases). Trimming removed 5 bases at V and 0 bases at J, with 12 bases between. The CDR3 is 15 amino acids. Germline V gene data show CDR1 as SGHNT and CDR2 as YENEEA.

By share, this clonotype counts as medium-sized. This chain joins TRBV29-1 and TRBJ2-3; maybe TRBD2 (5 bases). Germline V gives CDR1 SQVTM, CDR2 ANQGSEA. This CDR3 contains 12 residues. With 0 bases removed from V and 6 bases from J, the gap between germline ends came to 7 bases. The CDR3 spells CSVEETRDTQYF. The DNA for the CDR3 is TGCAGCGTTGAAGAAACTAGGGATACGCAGTATTTT.

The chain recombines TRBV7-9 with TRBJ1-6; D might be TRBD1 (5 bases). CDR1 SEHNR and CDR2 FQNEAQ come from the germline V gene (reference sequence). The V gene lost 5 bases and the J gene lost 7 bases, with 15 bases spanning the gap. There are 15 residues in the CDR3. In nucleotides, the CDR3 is TGTGCCAGCAGCCCCGAGCCAGGGCGGAATTCACCCCTCCACTTT. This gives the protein CASSPEPGRNSPLHF.

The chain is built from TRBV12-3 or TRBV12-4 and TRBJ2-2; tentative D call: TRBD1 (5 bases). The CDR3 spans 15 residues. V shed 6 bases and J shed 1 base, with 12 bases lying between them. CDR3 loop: CASSLRQKNTGELFF. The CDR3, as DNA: TGTGCCAGCAGCCTCCGACAGAAGAACACCGGGGAGCTGTTTTTT.

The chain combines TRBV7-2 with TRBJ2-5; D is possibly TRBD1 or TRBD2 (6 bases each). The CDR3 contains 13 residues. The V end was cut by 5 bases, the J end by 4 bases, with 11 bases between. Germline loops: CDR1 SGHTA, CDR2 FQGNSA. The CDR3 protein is CASSTGARETQYF. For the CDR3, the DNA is TGTGCCAGCAGCACGGGGGCCAGAGAGACCCAGTACTTC.

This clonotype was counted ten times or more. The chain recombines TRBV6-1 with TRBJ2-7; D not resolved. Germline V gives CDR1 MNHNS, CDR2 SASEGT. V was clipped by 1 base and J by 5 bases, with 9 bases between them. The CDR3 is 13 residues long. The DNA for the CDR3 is TGTGCCAGCAGTGAAGTCTGGGCCAACGAGCAGTACTTC. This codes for CASSEVWANEQYF.

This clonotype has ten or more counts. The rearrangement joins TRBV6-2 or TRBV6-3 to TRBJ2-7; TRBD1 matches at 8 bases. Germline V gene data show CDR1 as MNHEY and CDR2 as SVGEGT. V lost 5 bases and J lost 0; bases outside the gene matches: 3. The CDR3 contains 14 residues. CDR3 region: CASSTGGFSYEQYF. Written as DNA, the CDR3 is TGTGCCAGCAGTACAGGGGGTTTCTCCTACGAGCAGTACTTC.

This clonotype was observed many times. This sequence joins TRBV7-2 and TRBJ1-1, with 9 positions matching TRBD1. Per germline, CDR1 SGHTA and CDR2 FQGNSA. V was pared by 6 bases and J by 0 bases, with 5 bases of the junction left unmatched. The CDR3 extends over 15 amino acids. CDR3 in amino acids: CASRRDRVLNTEAFF. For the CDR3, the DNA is TGTGCCAGCAGACGGGACAGGGTTTTGAACACTGAAGCTTTCTTT.

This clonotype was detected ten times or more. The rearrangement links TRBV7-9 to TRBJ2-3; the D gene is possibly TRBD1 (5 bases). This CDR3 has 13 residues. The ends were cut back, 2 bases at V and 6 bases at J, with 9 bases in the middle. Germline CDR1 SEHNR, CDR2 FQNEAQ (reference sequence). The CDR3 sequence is CASSLRGLDTQYF. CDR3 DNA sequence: TGTGCCAGCAGCTTAAGGGGTTTGGATACGCAGTATTTT.